This T cell receptor beta chain was found in a study of cytomegalovirus exposure and HLA in healthy donors. Study observations and caveats: What a later analysis reportedly showed was that an Asian-associated ancestry cluster had fewer N-insertions than the approximately 720-donor mean. Researchers catalogued 164 TCR beta chains as cytomegalovirus-associated. Despite most TCR sequences being rare, some public TCRs occurred in many donors.

PCR was performed using 60 Vbeta and 13 Jbeta primers. The table came from immunoSEQ multiplex PCR; TCRdb's copy has only in-frame clones and leaves some out. The table shows 110,000 to 150,000 clones, with more than 75% occurring only once. This clone was picked up a small number of times. The target antigen is unknown. The sample comprised PBMCs. The TCR sequence derives from a woman aged 18-29 years in good health and CMV-seropositive.

CDR3 in amino acids: CASTPTGRTEAFF. CDR3 DNA sequence: TGTGCCAGTACCCCGACAGGGAGGACTGAAGCTTTCTTT. V gene TRBV19 combines with J gene TRBJ1-1; 7 positions match TRBD1. Germline V gene lookup returns CDR1 LNHDA and CDR2 SQIVND (reference sequence). The CDR3 runs 13 residues. Losses at the gene ends were 7 bases for V and 5 bases for J; bases not matched to a gene: 7.